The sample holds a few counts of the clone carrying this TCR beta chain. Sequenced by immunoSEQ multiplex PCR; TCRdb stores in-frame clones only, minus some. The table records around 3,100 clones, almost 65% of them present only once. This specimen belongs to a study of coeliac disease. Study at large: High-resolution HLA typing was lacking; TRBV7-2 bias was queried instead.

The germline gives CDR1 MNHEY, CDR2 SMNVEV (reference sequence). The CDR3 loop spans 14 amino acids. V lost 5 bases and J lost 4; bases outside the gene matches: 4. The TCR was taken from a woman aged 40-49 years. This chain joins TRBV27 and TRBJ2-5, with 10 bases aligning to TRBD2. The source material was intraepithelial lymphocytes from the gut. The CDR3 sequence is CASSARLAGETQYF. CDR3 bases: TGTGCCAGCAGTGCCAGACTAGCGGGAGAGACCCAGTACTTC.